This T cell receptor beta chain was identified in a study of Tregs in tolerant kidney transplant recipients. V lost 6 bases and J 3 bases, leaving 17 bases between the germline ends. Germline assignment: CDR1 MDHEN and CDR2 SYDVKM. The CDR3 is made up of 16 amino acids. Study-wide results and limits: This study did not directly address biological reproducibility.

Turning to this clone: Antigen unknown.

Some clones are missing from TCRdb's copy, which holds only in-frame ones; the method was immunoSEQ multiplex PCR. The data show about 110,000 clones, with around 90% seen just once and roughly 0.35% held by the top ten. The receptor was isolated from a human donor who received a combined kidney and bone marrow transplant. The V call is TRBV28, the J call TRBJ2-2; D is perhaps TRBD2 (6 bases). Material: CD4+ T cells from blood, obtained before the transplant. The CDR3 is CASSERGRRDTGELFF. The CDR3, as DNA: TGTGCCAGCAGCGAACGGGGAAGGAGGGACACCGGGGAGCTGTTTTTT.